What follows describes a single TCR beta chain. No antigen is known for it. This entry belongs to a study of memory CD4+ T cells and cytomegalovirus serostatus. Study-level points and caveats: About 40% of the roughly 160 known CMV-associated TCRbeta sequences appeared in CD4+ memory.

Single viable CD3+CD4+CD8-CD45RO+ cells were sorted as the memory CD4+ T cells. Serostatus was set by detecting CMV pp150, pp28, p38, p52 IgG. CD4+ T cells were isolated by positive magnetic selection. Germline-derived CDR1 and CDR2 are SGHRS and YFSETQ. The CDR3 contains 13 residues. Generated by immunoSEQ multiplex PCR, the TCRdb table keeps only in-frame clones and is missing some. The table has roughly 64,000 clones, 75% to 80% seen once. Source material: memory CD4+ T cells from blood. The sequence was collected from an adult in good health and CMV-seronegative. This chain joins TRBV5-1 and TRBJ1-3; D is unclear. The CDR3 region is CASAGETGNTIYF. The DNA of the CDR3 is TGCGCTAGCGCCGGGGAGACTGGAAACACCATATATTTT. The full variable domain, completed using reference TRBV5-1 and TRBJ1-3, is KAGVTQTPRYLIKTRGQQVTLSCSPISGHRSVSWYQQTPGQGLQFLFEYFSETQRNKGNFPGRFSGRQFSNSRSEMNVSTLELGDSALYLCASAGETGNTIYFGEGSWLTVV.